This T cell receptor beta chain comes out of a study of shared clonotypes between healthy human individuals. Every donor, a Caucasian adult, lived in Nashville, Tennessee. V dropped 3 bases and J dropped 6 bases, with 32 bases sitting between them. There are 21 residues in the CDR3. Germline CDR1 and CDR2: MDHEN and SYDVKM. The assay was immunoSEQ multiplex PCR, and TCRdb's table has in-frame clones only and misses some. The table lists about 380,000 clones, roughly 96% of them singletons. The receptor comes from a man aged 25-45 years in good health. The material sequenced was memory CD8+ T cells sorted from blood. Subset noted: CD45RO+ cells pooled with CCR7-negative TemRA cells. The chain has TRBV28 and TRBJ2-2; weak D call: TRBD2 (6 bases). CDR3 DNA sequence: TGTGCCAGCAGTTTCCGGGTATGGTCGGTGGGTGCCGGGAGATACGCCGGGGAGCTGTTTTTT. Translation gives CASSFRVWSVGAGRYAGELFF.